The 30 T cell receptor beta chains below were found in one sample sequenced in a study of control samples from healthy donors and cancer patients. Only in-frame clones appear in the TCRdb table, and some are missing; sequencing was by immunoSEQ multiplex PCR. The repertoire holds just under 60,000 clones, more than 85% seen once, with around 1.7% in the top ten. The specimen sequenced was PBMCs. The receptors stem from a man aged 35-49 years with colorectal cancer.

The chain links TRBV7-3 to TRBJ2-7; 10 bases agree with TRBD2. The CDR3 has 15 amino acids. V lost 2 bases to trimming and J lost 3 bases; unmatched junction nucleotides: 4. Germline values: CDR1 SGHTA, CDR2 FQGTGA. The DNA for the CDR3 is TGTGCCAGCAGCTTAGATAGCGGGGGGAACTACGAGCAGTACTTC. Translation gives CASSLDSGGNYEQYF.

The chain is built from TRBV10-2 and TRBJ1-1, with 7 bases identical to TRBD1. The CDR3 spans 13 residues. Germline CDR1 and CDR2: WSHSY and SAAADI. Trimming at V came to 9 bases and at J to 1 base, leaving 5 bases not matched to a gene. The CDR3 nucleotides are TGCGCCAGTAACGGACAGGCGAACACTGAAGCTTTCTTT. This codes for CASNGQANTEAFF.

The chain uses TRBV30 and TRBJ1-4, with unresolved D. V was trimmed by 0 bases and J by 0 bases, leaving 5 bases between them. Germline V gives CDR1 GTSNPN, CDR2 SVGIG (reference sequence). This CDR3 has 14 amino acids. DNA for the CDR3: TGTGCCTGGAGTGTGTCCTCAACTAATGAAAAACTGTTTTTT. Translation gives CAWSVSSTNEKLFF.

As concerns this clone: The junction departs from germline at one end; a sequencing error may be responsible. The CDR3 sequence is CASSSPSGGGTDTQYF. CDR3 in DNA: TGTGCCAGCTCATCACCTAGCGGGGGGGGTACAGATACGCAGTATTTT. The chain links TRBV18 to TRBJ2-3; TRBD2 matches at 12 bases. The CDR3 runs to 16 residues. Germline assignment: CDR1 KGHSH and CDR2 LQKENI.

This clone was counted a few times. The V call is TRBV2, the J call TRBJ1-2; D gene uncertain. V lost 11 bases and J 0 bases, leaving 19 bases between the germline ends. The V gene's germline CDR1 is SNHLY and CDR2 FYNNEI. The CDR3 sequence is 15 residues long. CDR3 coding DNA: TGTGCCTTCGTTGGCAGCGTTCGTACTAACTATGGCTACACCTTC. As protein: CAFVGSVRTNYGYTF.

The gene calls are TRBV6-6 and TRBJ1-1, with 9 bases fitting TRBD1. The CDR3 sequence is 15 residues long. The J segment lost 6 bases and the V segment lost 4 bases, leaving 9 bases of the junction unmatched. CDR1 is MNHNY and CDR2 is SVGAGI in the germline V gene (reference sequence). CDR3 bases: TGTGCCAGCAGTTCACAGGGGGCAGGTTTCGCTGAAGCTTTCTTT. Translated, it gives CASSSQGAGFAEAFF.

The chain uses TRBV7-9 and TRBJ2-1; D could derive from TRBD1 or TRBD2 (6 bases each). The germline gives CDR1 SEHNR, CDR2 FQNEAQ (reference sequence). The CDR3 spans 16 residues. V lost 0 bases to trimming and J lost 6 bases, with 15 bases between them. CDR3 protein: CASSLAGGPGGNEQFF. The CDR3 bases are TGTGCCAGCAGCTTAGCGGGGGGCCCCGGGGGCAATGAGCAGTTCTTC.

The chain combines TRBV5-4 with TRBJ1-6, with a tentative D call TRBD1 (5 bases). Trimming stripped 2 bases from V and 6 bases from J, with 9 bases between. This CDR3 has 14 amino acids. CDR1 and CDR2 from the germline V gene are SGHNT and YYREEE (reference sequence). The CDR3 DNA follows: TGTGCCAGCAGCTTTTCAGGGTTTAATTCACCCCTCCACTTT. It encodes CASSFSGFNSPLHF. Using reference TRBV5-4 and TRBJ1-6 for the parts outside the CDR3, the full variable domain is ETGVTQSPTHLIKTRGQQVTLRCSSQSGHNTVSWYQQALGQGPQFIFQYYREEENGRGNFPPRFSGLQFPNYSSELNVNALELDDSALYLCASSFSGFNSPLHFGNGTRLTVT.

This clone has just one count. This chain links TRBV6-6 with TRBJ1-2; 9 nucleotides match TRBD1. This CDR3 spans 14 amino acids. The junction had 7 bases not matched to a gene; V was cut back by 6 bases and J by 5 bases. Per germline, CDR1 MNHNY and CDR2 SVGAGI (reference sequence). CDR3 amino acids: CASSSGQGLYGYTF. The CDR3 nucleotides read TGTGCCAGCAGCTCCGGACAGGGGTTATATGGCTACACCTTC.

The J gene is TRBJ2-5, the V gene TRBV3-1 (or the pseudogene TRBV3-2); TRBD2 matches 11 bases. This CDR3 comprises 16 residues. V dropped 1 base and J dropped 1; count of bases not matched to a gene: 2. Germline CDR1 is LGHDT and CDR2 is YNNKEL (reference sequence). The CDR3 is CASSQVSGGAQETQYF. CDR3 in DNA: TGTGCCAGCAGCCAAGTTAGCGGGGGGGCCCAAGAGACCCAGTACTTC.

The chain links TRBV11-1 to TRBJ2-7; 9 nucleotides line up with TRBD1. CDR1 SGHAT and CDR2 FQDESV come from the germline V gene (reference sequence). With 4 bases clipped from V and 6 bases from J, the junction kept 7 bases outside the gene matches. This CDR3 has 14 residues. CDR3 in DNA: TGTGCCAGCAGCTCCCGGGACAGGGCGAGCGAGCAGTACTTC. This gives the protein CASSSRDRASEQYF.

The genes are TRBV7-9 and TRBJ1-3, with D unresolved. Per germline, CDR1 SEHNR and CDR2 FQNEAQ (reference sequence). V lost 1 base, J lost 0 bases, and 7 bases lay in between. This CDR3 comprises 15 residues. The CDR3 DNA follows: TGTGCCAGCAGCTTAGGCGGAAACTCTGGAAACACCATATATTTT. It specifies CASSLGGNSGNTIYF.

The chain uses TRBV7-8 and TRBJ1-6; tentatively, D is TRBD1 (5 bases). The CDR3 extends over 15 amino acids. CDR1 and CDR2 (germline): SGHVS, FQNEAQ. V was clipped by 0 bases and J by 8 bases, with 11 bases between them. The CDR3 coding sequence is TGTGCCAGCAGCTTAGCGAGGGGAGTCGATTCACCCCTCCACTTT. Translated: CASSLARGVDSPLHF.

This clone was detected a few times. The V and J genes are TRBV19 and TRBJ2-1, with D maybe TRBD2 (6 bases). Trimming stripped 4 bases from V and 9 bases from J, with 22 bases between. This CDR3 has 16 amino acids. Germline V gene data show CDR1 as LNHDA and CDR2 as SQIVND (reference sequence). CDR3 loop: CASSTNARLVSVEQFF. The CDR3 region has the DNA TGTGCCAGTAGTACCAATGCAAGACTAGTTTCGGTTGAGCAGTTCTTC.

In DNA form, the CDR3 reads TGTGCCAGCAGCTTAACAGGGAACACTGAAGCTTTCTTT. It is translated as CASSLTGNTEAFF. This sequence joins TRBV7-3 and TRBJ1-1; D uncertain. The CDR3 runs 13 residues. The V end was cut by 0 bases, the J end by 1 base, with 3 bases between. Germline-derived CDR1 and CDR2 are SGHTA and FQGTGA.

Comments on this clone: The identical CDR3 is also encoded by other nucleotide sequences in the sample. The chain recombines TRBV3-1 (or the pseudogene TRBV3-2) with TRBJ1-1; D unresolved. The CDR3 has 13 amino acids. Trimming removed 0 bases at V and 4 bases at J, with 6 bases between. Germline-derived CDR1 and CDR2 are LGHDT and YNNKEL (reference sequence). The CDR3, as DNA: TGTGCCAGCAGCCAAGAAAGGCGCACTGAAGCTTTCTTT. Amino acid sequence: CASSQERRTEAFF.

This chain connects TRBV30 to TRBJ1-1; 10 bases match TRBD1. The CDR3 covers 13 residues. Germline CDR1 GTSNPN, CDR2 SVGIG (reference sequence). V lost 4 bases to trimming and J lost 4 bases; unmatched junction nucleotides: 3. CDR3 in amino acids: CAWTRDRGTEAFF. DNA of the CDR3: TGTGCCTGGACCCGGGACAGGGGCACTGAAGCTTTCTTT.

The chain employs TRBV6-2 or TRBV6-3 and TRBJ2-2; TRBD2 matches 7 bases. Trimming at V came to 4 bases and at J to 0 bases, leaving 5 bases not matched to a gene. The CDR3 consists of 16 residues. Germline CDR1 MNHEY, CDR2 SVGEGT. The DNA of the CDR3 is TGTGCCAGCAGTTTTACTAGCGCCACGAACACCGGGGAGCTGTTTTTT. This translates into CASSFTSATNTGELFF.

The V gene is TRBV5-1, the J gene TRBJ1-2; 9 bases agree with TRBD1. After removal of 2 bases from V and 8 bases from J, the junction contained 7 bases not matched to a gene. This CDR3 has 14 amino acids. In germline, CDR1 is SGHRS, CDR2 YFSETQ. The CDR3 sequence is CASSFEQGARGYTF. CDR3 DNA sequence: TGCGCCAGCAGCTTTGAACAGGGGGCGCGGGGCTACACCTTC.

V gene TRBV9 combines with J gene TRBJ1-1; possibly TRBD1 for D (5 bases). CDR1 is SGDLS and CDR2 is YYNGEE in the germline V gene. With 3 bases removed from V and 1 base from J, the gap between germline ends came to 10 bases. There are 14 residues in the CDR3. CDR3 protein: CASSEDSQNTEAFF. The CDR3 coding sequence is TGTGCCAGCAGCGAAGACAGCCAGAACACTGAAGCTTTCTTT.

This chain joins TRBV3-1 (or the pseudogene TRBV3-2) and TRBJ2-5; no clear D gene. The length of the CDR3 is 16 residues. Germline V gene sequence: CDR1 LGHDT, CDR2 YNNKEL (reference sequence). Trimming left V 4 bases short and J 3 bases short, with 18 bases between. The CDR3 spells CASSPSPKGRKETQYF. The CDR3 DNA reads as TGTGCCAGCAGCCCCTCCCCCAAAGGACGTAAAGAGACCCAGTACTTC.

The chain carries TRBV2 and TRBJ2-7; D uncertain. Deletions cut 4 bases from V and 5 bases from J, with 9 bases between. In germline, CDR1 is SNHLY, CDR2 FYNNEI. The CDR3 contains 12 residues. In DNA, the CDR3 is TGTGCCAGCAGTGCCGCTGGGAACGAGCAGTACTTC. As protein: CASSAAGNEQYF.

This sequence joins TRBV27 and TRBJ1-4; D not certain. Per the germline V gene, CDR1 is MNHEY and CDR2 is SMNVEV (reference sequence). The CDR3 contains 16 residues. V was trimmed by 6 bases and J by 0 bases, leaving 14 bases between them. CDR3 protein: CASSPTGSATNEKLFF. The CDR3 nucleotides are TGTGCCAGCAGCCCAACGGGGAGTGCAACTAATGAAAAACTGTTTTTT.

The V gene is TRBV19, the J gene TRBJ1-5; D not certain. The CDR3 is 18 amino acids. Trimming pared 3 bases from V and 2 bases from J, leaving 20 bases between. Germline CDR1 reads LNHDA; CDR2 reads SQIVND (reference sequence). CDR3 residues: CASSMIGRTQAGNQPQHF. The CDR3 region has the DNA TGTGCCAGTAGTATGATAGGGCGCACCCAGGCGGGCAATCAGCCCCAGCATTTT.

This clone was detected only a few times. This chain links TRBV19 with TRBJ1-6; D might be TRBD1 (5 bases). The germline V gene has CDR1 LNHDA and CDR2 SQIVND (reference sequence). This CDR3 is 15 amino acids long. V dropped 11 bases and J dropped 4 bases, with 18 bases sitting between them. The CDR3 region has the DNA TGTGCCTCTTCAGAGGTGGACAATTATAATTCACCCCTCCACTTT. Translated: CASSEVDNYNSPLHF.

The rearrangement joins TRBV5-4 to TRBJ1-2; 9 bases align to TRBD1. V lost 3 bases, J lost 2 bases, and 5 bases stayed unmatched. The CDR3 sequence is 15 residues long. The germline CDR1 and CDR2 sequences are SGHNT and YYREEE (reference sequence). CDR3 residues: CASSYQDRGNYGYTF. In nucleotides, the CDR3 is TGTGCCAGCAGCTACCAGGACAGGGGAAACTATGGCTACACCTTC. Full variable domain (missing parts from reference TRBV5-4 and TRBJ1-2): ETGVTQSPTHLIKTRGQQVTLRCSSQSGHNTVSWYQQALGQGPQFIFQYYREEENGRGNFPPRFSGLQFPNYSSELNVNALELDDSALYLCASSYQDRGNYGYTFGSGTRLTVV.

The chain recombines TRBV6-5 with TRBJ1-1; D is uncertain. With 6 bases removed from V and 6 bases from J, the gap between germline ends came to 11 bases. The CDR3 consists of 12 residues. Germline V gene data show CDR1 as MNHEY and CDR2 as SVGAGI. The CDR3 here is CASSPAGSEAFF. In DNA form, the CDR3 reads TGTGCCAGCAGCCCCGCGGGGTCTGAAGCTTTCTTT.

V gene TRBV6-6 combines with J gene TRBJ2-6; tentatively, D is TRBD1 (5 bases). Germline values: CDR1 MNHNY, CDR2 SVGAGI (reference sequence). This CDR3 has 15 amino acids. V dropped 4 bases and J dropped 0 bases, with 7 bases sitting between them. In nucleotides, the CDR3 is TGTGCCAGCAGTTCAGGGAACTCTGGGGCCAACGTCCTGACTTTC. Translating it yields CASSSGNSGANVLTF.

This chain links TRBV5-4 with TRBJ1-6; 9 bases are a match to TRBD1. The CDR3 extends over 15 amino acids. Germline V gene sequence: CDR1 SGHNT, CDR2 YYREEE (reference sequence). With 4 bases clipped from V and 10 bases from J, the junction kept 9 bases outside the gene matches. The CDR3 here is CASSPGTGNYSPLHF. The CDR3 coding sequence is TGTGCCAGCAGCCCGGGGACAGGGAACTACTCACCCCTCCACTTT.

This clone was picked up one time. The rearrangement uses TRBV4-2 and TRBJ2-1, with D possibly TRBD1 on 6 matching bases. V was cut by 0 bases and J by 0 bases, with 9 bases left in between. The CDR3 contains 16 residues. Germline V gene lookup returns CDR1 LGHNA and CDR2 YNFKEQ. CDR3 region: CASSQEGGSSYNEQFF. The CDR3 region has the DNA TGTGCCAGCAGCCAAGAAGGGGGTAGCTCCTACAATGAGCAGTTCTTC.